In this sample, the clone carrying this T cell receptor beta chain turned up a few times. TCRdb processed the reads anew with MiXCR; each CDR3 protein has one entry. The top ten clones hold 10% of a sample with about 130,000 distinct CDR3 sequences, about 10% of them seen once. The sample originates from a study of T cell repertoires in cytomegalovirus infection. The TCR comes from a human donor in good health (CMV status not recorded). Some clones in this sample may be carry-over from other donors' samples. The sequenced sample consisted of PBMCs.

The CDR3 region is CATSDFRSNYGYTF. CDR3 DNA: TGTGCCACCAGTGATTTTAGGAGTAACTATGGCTACACCTTC. This chain joins TRBV24-1 and TRBJ1-2; D uncertain. V lost 1 base and J lost 1, with 6 bases in between. The CDR3 contains 14 residues. CDR1 is KGHDR and CDR2 is SFDVKD in the germline V gene.